Listed here is a single T cell receptor beta chain. These data belong to a study of blood T cell repertoires in COVID-19. The wider study: The United States, Italy and Spain provided the acute and convalescent COVID-19 samples.

The germline V gene has CDR1 WNHNN and CDR2 SYGVQD (reference sequence). Trimming took 5 bases from V and 11 from J; bases not matched to a gene: 6. The CDR3 has 12 residues. Clinical history as reported by participants underpinned cohort assignment. Produced via immunoSEQ multiplex PCR; TCRdb's table is partial and in-frame only. The sample comprises roughly 310,000 clones, approximately 91% of which are singletons, and around 9.5% rests with the top ten. Sequencing input: PBMCs or T cells enriched from blood (not recorded which). This TCR derives from a woman aged 35 to 49 who had recovered from COVID-19. The chain employs TRBV10-1 and TRBJ2-3; 8 positions match TRBD1. CDR3 amino acids: CASSNPGTGQYF. CDR3 in DNA: TGCGCCAGCAGTAACCCCGGGACAGGGCAGTATTTT.